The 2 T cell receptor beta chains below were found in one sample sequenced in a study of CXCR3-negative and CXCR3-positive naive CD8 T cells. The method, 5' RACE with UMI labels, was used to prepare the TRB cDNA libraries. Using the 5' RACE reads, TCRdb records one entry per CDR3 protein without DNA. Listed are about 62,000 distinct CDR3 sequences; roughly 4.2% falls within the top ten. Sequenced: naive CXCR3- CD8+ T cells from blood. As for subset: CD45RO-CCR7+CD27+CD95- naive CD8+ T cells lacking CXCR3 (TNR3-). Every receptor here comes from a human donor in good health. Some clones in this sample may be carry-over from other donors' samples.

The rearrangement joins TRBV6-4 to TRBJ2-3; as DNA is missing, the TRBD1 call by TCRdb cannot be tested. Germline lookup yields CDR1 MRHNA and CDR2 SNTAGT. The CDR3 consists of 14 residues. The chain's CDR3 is CASSEAGSTDTQYF.

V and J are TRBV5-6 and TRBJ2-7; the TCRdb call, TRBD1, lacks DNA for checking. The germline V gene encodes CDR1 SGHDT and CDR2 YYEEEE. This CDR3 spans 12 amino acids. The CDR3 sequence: CASSVAGGEQYF.